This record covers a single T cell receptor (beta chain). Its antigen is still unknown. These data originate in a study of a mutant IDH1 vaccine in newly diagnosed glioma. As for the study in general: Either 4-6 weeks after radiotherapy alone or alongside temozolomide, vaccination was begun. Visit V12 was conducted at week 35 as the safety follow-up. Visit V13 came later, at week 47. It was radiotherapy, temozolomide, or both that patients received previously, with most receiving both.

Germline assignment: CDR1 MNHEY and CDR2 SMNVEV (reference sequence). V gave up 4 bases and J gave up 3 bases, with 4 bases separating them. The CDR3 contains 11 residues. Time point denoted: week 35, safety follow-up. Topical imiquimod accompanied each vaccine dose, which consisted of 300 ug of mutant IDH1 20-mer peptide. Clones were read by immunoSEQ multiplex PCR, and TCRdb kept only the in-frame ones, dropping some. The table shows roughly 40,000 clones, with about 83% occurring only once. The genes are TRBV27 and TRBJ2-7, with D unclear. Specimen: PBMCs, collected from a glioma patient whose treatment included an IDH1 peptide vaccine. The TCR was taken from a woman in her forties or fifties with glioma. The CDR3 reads CASSSDYEQYF. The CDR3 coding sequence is TGTGCCAGCAGTTCAGACTACGAGCAGTACTTC.